The entry that follows covers one TCR beta chain sequence. These data are taken from a study of blood T cell repertoires in COVID-19. In the study overall: T cells, B-cell-depleted T cells, or PBMCs supplied cDNA or gDNA.

As handled by the study authors: Amplified reference gene primers provided the basis for estimating nucleated cell counts. The table came from immunoSEQ multiplex PCR; TCRdb's copy has only in-frame clones and leaves some out. That table gives V, J and clone size, and the DNA gave D and trimming. The data show over 250,000 clones, 90% seen once. V was shortened by 0 bases and J by 4 bases, with 12 bases between the two germline ends. Germline V gene data show CDR1 as SGHRS and CDR2 as YFSETQ. The CDR3 is 15 residues long. Participants' own reports of clinical history determined their cohort assignment.

The receptor was derived from a man aged 60-69 years who had recovered from COVID-19. V usage is TRBV5-1 and J usage is TRBJ2-3, with TRBD1 as a possible D gene (7 bases). Specimen: PBMCs or T cells enriched from blood (not recorded which). CDR3 sequence: CASSLDGGGSDTQYF. The CDR3 nucleotides are TGCGCCAGCAGCTTGGACGGAGGGGGCTCAGATACGCAGTATTTT.